This is a list of T cell receptor beta chains from one sample in a study of spatial heterogeneity in lung cancer. TCRdb ran MiXCR on the 5' RACE reads and lists one entry per CDR3 protein. The data hold over a thousand distinct CDR3 sequences, with 4.9% observed a single time. The starting material was lung tumor tissue, obtained at surgery. The origin of the receptors is a male donor with early-stage non-small cell lung cancer. CDR3s include the opening cysteine and the closing phenylalanine or tryptophan. The order of the fields is D gene, J gene, clone size, V gene, CDR3 protein, CDR3 DNA. The D gene is left open where the match is weak. Clone sizes are given selectively: once, few, many, or a class where the clone is expanded.

>TRBD2|TRBJ2-1|medium-sized|TRBV25-1
CASSKVGALAGRHNEQFF
TGTGCCAGCAGTAAAGTAGGGGCGCTAGCGGGAAGACACAATGAGCAGTTCTTC
>.|TRBJ2-1|medium-sized|TRBV5-8
CASSLEGLAQFF
TGTGCCAGCAGCTTGGAAGGGCTCGCGCAGTTCTTC
>.|TRBJ2-5|large|TRBV24-1
CATSDGRGHLQETQYF
TGTGCCACCAGTGATGGCCGGGGACACCTCCAAGAGACCCAGTACTTC
>TRBD2|TRBJ2-7|medium-sized|TRBV6-2/TRBV6-3
CATAAGSYEQYF
TGTGCCACTGCAGCGGGATCCTACGAGCAGTACTTC
>TRBD2|TRBJ2-1|medium-sized|TRBV6-1
CASREILGLAEEQFF
TGTGCCAGCAGAGAAATCCTCGGACTAGCGGAGGAGCAGTTCTTC
>.|TRBJ1-1|large|TRBV28
CASSLHFLNTEAFF
TGTGCCAGCAGTTTACATTTTCTGAACACTGAAGCTTTCTTT
>TRBD2|TRBJ2-7|medium-sized|TRBV18
CASSGLAGRSYEQYF
TGTGCCAGCTCAGGACTAGCGGGCCGCTCCTACGAGCAGTACTTC
>TRBD1|TRBJ2-7|medium-sized|TRBV30
CAWSDPGQGNSYEQYF
TGTGCCTGGAGTGACCCAGGACAGGGGAACTCCTACGAGCAGTACTTC
>.|TRBJ2-7|large|TRBV2
CASGWGPIKDSYEQYF
TGTGCCAGCGGGTGGGGCCCTATTAAAGATTCCTACGAGCAGTACTTC
>TRBD2|TRBJ2-3|.|TRBV10-3
CAISDSGRAVLDTQYF
TGTGCCATCAGTGATTCCGGGAGGGCCGTTTTAGATACGCAGTATTTT
>.|TRBJ2-2|medium-sized|TRBV4-1
CASSREGFSASVQNTGELFF
TGCGCCAGCAGCCGAGAAGGATTCTCGGCTAGCGTACAGAACACCGGGGAGCTGTTTTTT
>.|TRBJ2-1|few|TRBV4-3
CASSQDTGALNNEQFF
TGCGCCAGCAGCCAAGATACCGGGGCGTTAAACAATGAGCAGTTCTTC
>.|TRBJ2-2|medium-sized|TRBV7-2
CASSLAPSANTGELFF
TGTGCCAGCAGCTTAGCCCCCAGCGCGAACACCGGGGAGCTGTTTTTT
>.|TRBJ2-3|medium-sized|TRBV27
CASSAAASTDTQYF
TGTGCCAGCAGCGCGGCAGCTAGCACAGATACGCAGTATTTT
>TRBD2|TRBJ2-7|medium-sized|TRBV20-1
CSARPVLAVYEQYF
TGCAGTGCTAGGCCCGTACTAGCGGTCTACGAGCAGTACTTC
>.|TRBJ1-5|medium-sized|TRBV19
CASSIAGNQPQHF
TGTGCCAGTAGTATTGCTGGCAATCAGCCCCAGCATTTT
>.|TRBJ2-1|medium-sized|TRBV5-1
CASSAGLPYNEQFF
TGCGCCAGCAGCGCAGGGTTGCCCTACAATGAGCAGTTCTTC
>.|TRBJ1-4|large|TRBV5-1
CASSLRIGTNEKLFF
TGCGCCAGCAGCTTAAGGATCGGAACTAATGAAAAACTGTTTTTT
>.|TRBJ2-4|medium-sized|TRBV11-3
CASSAGAKNIQYF
TGTGCCAGCAGCGCGGGGGCCAAAAACATTCAGTACTTC
>TRBD2|TRBJ2-5|large|TRBV7-6
CASSLAGVAGIQETQYF
TGTGCCAGCAGCTTAGCAGGGGTAGCGGGGATCCAAGAGACCCAGTACTTC
>.|TRBJ1-1|medium-sized|TRBV7-9
CASSLSPVRGGNTEAFF
TGTGCCAGCAGCTTAAGTCCTGTCCGAGGCGGGAACACTGAAGCTTTCTTT
>TRBD1|TRBJ1-1|medium-sized|TRBV20-1
CSARDTGVGAFF
TGCAGTGCTAGGGATACAGGGGTAGGAGCTTTCTTT
>.|TRBJ2-3|large|TRBV7-9
CASSNPDTQYF
TGTGCCAGCAGCAACCCAGATACGCAGTATTTT
>.|TRBJ1-2|medium-sized|TRBV27
CASSLAAQGQNSYGYTF
TGTGCCAGCAGTTTAGCCGCTCAGGGACAAAACTCCTATGGCTACACCTTC
>TRBD1|TRBJ2-7|medium-sized|TRBV15
CATSRLGTVYEQYF
TGTGCCACCAGCAGATTGGGGACAGTCTACGAGCAGTACTTC
>.|TRBJ1-3|medium-sized|TRBV6-1
CASTPTASGNTIYF
TGTGCCAGCACCCCTACTGCATCTGGAAACACCATATATTTT
>.|TRBJ2-5|medium-sized|TRBV9
CASSVETQETQYF
TGTGCCAGCAGCGTAGAGACCCAAGAGACCCAGTACTTC
>.|TRBJ2-7|medium-sized|TRBV7-2
CASSLTLDHEQYF
TGTGCCAGCAGCTTAACCCTGGACCACGAGCAGTACTTC
>.|TRBJ2-3|medium-sized|TRBV28
CASSLDYRPGDTQYF
TGTGCCAGCAGTTTAGACTACCGTCCCGGAGATACGCAGTATTTT
>TRBD2|TRBJ2-1|medium-sized|TRBV6-6
CASSQTSGRAHEQFF
TGTGCCAGCAGCCAAACTAGCGGGAGGGCACATGAGCAGTTCTTC
>.|TRBJ1-5|.|TRBV28
CASTLWGSSQHF
TGTGCCAGCACTCTCTGGGGGTCATCCCAGCATTTT
>TRBD1|TRBJ1-4|.|TRBV5-4
CASSWDRGNEKLFF
TGTGCCAGCAGCTGGGACAGGGGGAACGAAAAACTGTTTTTT
>.|TRBJ2-7|medium-sized|TRBV6-5
CASSYGGARYEQYF
TGTGCCAGCAGTTACGGGGGGGCGCGGTACGAGCAGTACTTC
>.|TRBJ2-1|medium-sized|TRBV15
CATSRDRNEQFF
TGTGCCACCAGCAGAGATCGCAATGAGCAGTTCTTC
>.|TRBJ2-2|medium-sized|TRBV5-4
CALRGAGELFF
TGTGCCTTGAGGGGCGCCGGGGAGCTGTTTTTT
>.|TRBJ1-1|few|TRBV20-1
CSGTENTEAFF
TGCAGTGGGACAGAGAACACTGAAGCTTTCTTT
>TRBD1|TRBJ1-5|medium-sized|TRBV28
CASSPTGNSNQPQHF
TGTGCCAGCAGCCCGACAGGGAATAGCAATCAGCCCCAGCATTTT
>.|TRBJ2-7|.|TRBV6-2/TRBV6-3
CASSYSQGLSYEQYF
TGTGCCAGCAGTTACTCGCAGGGTCTCTCCTACGAGCAGTACTTC
>.|TRBJ2-5|medium-sized|TRBV6-5
CASSRTPNGGETQYF
TGTGCCAGCAGTCGCACCCCCAACGGAGGAGAGACCCAGTACTTC
>TRBD2|TRBJ2-2|medium-sized|TRBV5-1
CASSLGRTSGIRTGELFF
TGCGCCAGCAGCTTGGGGCGGACTAGCGGGATTAGGACCGGGGAGCTGTTTTTT
>TRBD1|TRBJ1-2|medium-sized|TRBV29-1
CSVEGGQGNYGYTF
TGCAGCGTTGAAGGGGGACAGGGAAACTATGGCTACACCTTC
>.|TRBJ2-5|medium-sized|TRBV7-8
CASSLAGYRAGQNF
TGTGCCAGCAGCTTAGCGGGTTACAGGGCCGGGCAGAACTTC
>.|TRBJ2-7|.|TRBV13
CASSSLQGTYEQYF
TGTGCCAGCAGCTCCCTCCAGGGGACCTACGAGCAGTACTTC